The T cell receptor beta chain described here comes from a study of breast tumors, draining lymph nodes, adjacent tissues. Study-level findings and limits: That most tumor T cells come from lymph nodes remained unproven. Tumors had less TCR diversity than lymph nodes, more than nontumor tissue. Data fit most tumor T cells coming from lymph node, expanding in tumor.

Axillary draining lymph nodes of breast cancer patients supplied the node samples. This clonotype was seen ten or more times. The antigen is undetermined. MiXCR, applied by TCRdb to the multiplex PCR reads, yields one record per CDR3 protein. The sample consists of tens of thousands of distinct CDR3 sequences, approximately 29% of them appearing once. CDR1 SQVTM and CDR2 ANQGSEA come from the germline V gene. With V trimmed by 7 bases and J by 6 bases, 14 bases remained unmatched. This CDR3 is built from 14 residues. The gene calls are TRBV29-1 and TRBJ1-2, with 7 bases that match TRBD1. The sequencing sample was made of axillary lymph node tissue. The source is a female donor with breast cancer. Some clones in this sample may be carry-over from other donors' samples. The CDR3 reads CSAGRGGGRDGYTF. CDR3 nucleotide sequence: TGCAGCGCGGGCCGAGGAGGGGGCCGGGATGGCTACACCTTC.